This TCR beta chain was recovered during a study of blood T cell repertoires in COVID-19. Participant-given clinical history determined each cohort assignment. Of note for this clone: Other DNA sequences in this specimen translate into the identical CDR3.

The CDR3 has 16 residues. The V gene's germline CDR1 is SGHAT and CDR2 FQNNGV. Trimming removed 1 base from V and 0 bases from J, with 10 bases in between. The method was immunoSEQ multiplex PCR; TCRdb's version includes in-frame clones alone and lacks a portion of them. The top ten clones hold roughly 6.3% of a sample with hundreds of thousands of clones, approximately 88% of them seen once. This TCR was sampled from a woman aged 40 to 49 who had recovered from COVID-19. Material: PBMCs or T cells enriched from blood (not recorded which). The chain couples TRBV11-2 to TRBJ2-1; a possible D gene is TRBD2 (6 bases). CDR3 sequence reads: CASSLAGGSSYNEQFF. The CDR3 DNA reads TGTGCCAGCAGCTTAGCTGGGGGGAGCTCCTACAATGAGCAGTTCTTC. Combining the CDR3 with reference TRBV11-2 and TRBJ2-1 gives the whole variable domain EAGVAQSPRYKIIEKRQSVAFWCNPISGHATLYWYQQILGQGPKLLIQFQNNGVVDDSQLPKDRFSAERLKGVDSTLKIQPAKLEDSAVYLCASSLAGGSSYNEQFFGPGTRLTVL.